These 14 T cell receptor beta chains came from one sample sequenced in a study of blood T cell repertoires in COVID-19. Data came from immunoSEQ multiplex PCR; TCRdb stores just in-frame clones and leaves some out. The table lists 60,000 to 85,000 clones, 88% of them singletons. Material for sequencing was peripheral blood. These receptors were obtained from a woman of 80 years or more with active or convalescent COVID-19.

This clone was seen a single time. This rearrangement joins TRBV7-3 to TRBJ2-5, with 8 bases aligning to TRBD1. The CDR3 has 16 amino acids. With 1 base clipped from V and 4 bases from J, the junction kept 8 bases outside the gene matches. CDR1 and CDR2 from the germline V gene are SGHTA and FQGTGA. The CDR3 reads CASSLNGQGVLETQYF. The CDR3 DNA sequence: TGTGCCAGCAGCTTAAACGGACAGGGCGTGTTAGAGACCCAGTACTTC.

This clone is categorized as medium-sized. The chain links TRBV6-2 or TRBV6-3 to TRBJ1-2; a weak D match, TRBD1 (5 bases). This CDR3 comprises 17 residues. Germline CDR1 is MNHEY and CDR2 is SVGEGT. The germline V and J ends were trimmed by 2 bases and 6 bases, with 22 bases remaining between them. The chain's CDR3 is CASSYAPRGPRMDGYTF. CDR3 nucleotide sequence: TGTGCCAGCAGTTACGCACCAAGGGGCCCCAGAATGGATGGCTACACCTTC.

V usage is TRBV12-5 and J usage is TRBJ2-2, with 8 bases fitting TRBD1. Germline trimming cut 5 bases from V and 8 bases from J; bases unmatched to any gene: 4. Germline V gene lookup returns CDR1 LGHNT and CDR2 FRNRAP. This CDR3 is 13 amino acids long. The CDR3 protein is CASGTQGAGELFF. The CDR3 DNA sequence: TGTGCTAGTGGTACCCAGGGGGCAGGGGAGCTGTTTTTT.

V gene TRBV19 combines with J gene TRBJ2-2; no reliable D call. Germline V gene lookup returns CDR1 LNHDA and CDR2 SQIVND (reference sequence). Trimming took off 7 bases at V and 0 bases at J, with 6 bases between the two ends. This CDR3 has 13 amino acids. The DNA of the CDR3 is TGTGCCAGTACTAACGCGAACACCGGGGAGCTGTTTTTT. It encodes CASTNANTGELFF.

This chain joins TRBV6-2 or TRBV6-3 and TRBJ1-1; possibly TRBD1 for D (6 bases). Trimming stripped 2 bases from V and 10 bases from J, with 11 bases between. The length of the CDR3 is 12 residues. Per germline, CDR1 MNHEY and CDR2 SVGEGT. CDR3 protein: CASSYGAGVAFF. CDR3 in DNA: TGTGCCAGCAGTTACGGGGCAGGGGTAGCTTTCTTT.

The chain links TRBV5-3 to TRBJ2-7; maybe TRBD1 (6 bases). TRBV5-3 is placed among ORFs of uncertain function. The V end lost 1 base, the J end lost 3 bases, and 17 bases lay between the germline ends. The CDR3 extends over 16 amino acids. The CDR3 region has the DNA TGTGCCAGAAGCTTGAAAGACTCGGACAGACGCTACGAGCAGTACTTC. As protein: CARSLKDSDRRYEQYF.

The chain carries TRBV29-1 and TRBJ2-7; 8 nucleotides line up with TRBD2. Germline assignment: CDR1 SQVTM and CDR2 ANQGSEA. This CDR3 is 15 amino acids long. V gave up 0 bases and J gave up 2 bases; unmatched junction bases: 6. The DNA of the CDR3 is TGCAGCGTTGAAGATCCTACTAGCGGACCCTACGAGCAGTACTTC. Translating it yields CSVEDPTSGPYEQYF.

The rearrangement uses TRBV5-1 and TRBJ1-2; possible D gene TRBD1, 5 bases. The germline V and J ends were trimmed by 4 bases and 5 bases, with 18 bases remaining between them. The CDR3 consists of 15 residues. Germline values: CDR1 SGHRS, CDR2 YFSETQ. CDR3 residues: CASSLNQGRVYGYTF. The CDR3 bases are TGCGCCAGCAGCCTTAATCAGGGTAGGGTTTATGGCTACACCTTC. Supplemented by reference TRBV5-1 and TRBJ1-2, the full variable domain reads KAGVTQTPRYLIKTRGQQVTLSCSPISGHRSVSWYQQTPGQGLQFLFEYFSETQRNKGNFPGRFSGRQFSNSRSEMNVSTLELGDSALYLCASSLNQGRVYGYTFGSGTRLTVV.

V and J are TRBV5-1 and TRBJ1-1; 9 bases agree with TRBD1. The CDR3 consists of 13 residues. The germline V gene has CDR1 SGHRS and CDR2 YFSETQ. After removal of 4 bases from V and 3 bases from J, the junction contained 1 base not matched to a gene. The CDR3 region is CASSRTGDTEAFF. The CDR3 DNA sequence: TGCGCCAGCAGCAGGACAGGGGACACTGAAGCTTTCTTT. The variable domain in full, completed from reference TRBV5-1 and TRBJ1-1, reads KAGVTQTPRYLIKTRGQQVTLSCSPISGHRSVSWYQQTPGQGLQFLFEYFSETQRNKGNFPGRFSGRQFSNSRSEMNVSTLELGDSALYLCASSRTGDTEAFFGQGTRLTVV.

The chain combines TRBV12-3 or TRBV12-4 with TRBJ2-3; no reliable D call. Trimming shortened V by 5 bases and J by 9 bases, and 12 bases separated the two germline ends. The CDR3 is made up of 12 amino acids. The CDR3 loop is CASSPQVRTQYF. For the CDR3, the DNA is TGTGCCAGCAGTCCCCAGGTTCGCACGCAGTATTTT.

The rearrangement uses TRBV6-1 and TRBJ2-7; 7 nucleotides align to TRBD1. Trimming cost V 0 bases and J 6 bases; bases outside gene matches: 5. The CDR3 has 14 amino acids. Germline CDR1 reads MNHNS; CDR2 reads SASEGT. The CDR3 spells CASSEAGTVSEQYF. In DNA form, the CDR3 reads TGTGCCAGCAGTGAAGCGGGGACAGTAAGCGAGCAGTACTTC.

This chain connects TRBV10-3 to TRBJ2-1, with TRBD2 matching over 10 bases. The CDR3 totals 16 residues. CDR1 and CDR2 from the germline V gene are ENHRY and SYGVKD. V dropped 6 bases and J dropped 4; count of bases not matched to a gene: 9. For the CDR3, the DNA is TGTGCCATCAGACCTAGCGGGGGAGAACATTACAATGAGCAGTTCTTC. Protein sequence: CAIRPSGGEHYNEQFF.

The chain is built from TRBV9 and TRBJ2-7, with TRBD2 matching 7 bases. Trimming removed 7 bases from V and 4 bases from J; junction bases left unmatched: 8. The germline V gene encodes CDR1 SGDLS and CDR2 YYNGEE. This CDR3 is 13 amino acids long. The CDR3 here is CASSMGEGYEQYF. CDR3 coding DNA: TGTGCCAGCTCTATGGGGGAGGGTTACGAGCAGTACTTC.

This chain uses TRBV5-1 with TRBJ2-6; D is unclear. There are 16 residues in the CDR3. Between the trimmed V and J ends, which lost 3 bases and 0 bases, there was a span of 10 bases. Germline CDR1 and CDR2: SGHRS and YFSETQ. The CDR3 region is CASSYSRRSGANVLTF. In DNA, the CDR3 is TGCGCCAGCAGCTACTCCAGGCGCTCTGGGGCCAACGTCCTGACTTTC.